Listed below are T cell receptor beta chains from one sample, sequenced in a study of CD8+ T cells in alopecia areata. Clones were read by immunoSEQ multiplex PCR, and TCRdb kept only the in-frame ones, dropping some. The sample contains roughly 200,000 clones, less than 45% of which appear only once. The sample in question was CD4+ T cells sorted from blood, obtained around week 31, from a patient treated with tofacitinib. Receptors originate from a human donor with alopecia areata. Each CDR3 is given with its conserved first and last residue. Fields, in order: D gene, J gene, clone size, V gene, CDR3 protein, CDR3 DNA. The D gene is left open where the match is weak. Size values are once, few and many counts, or a class for expanded clones, and some rows have none.

>-|TRBJ2-7|-|TRBV11-2
CASSGPVYEQYF
TGTGCCAGCAGTGGCCCTGTATACGAGCAGTACTTC
>-|TRBJ1-5|-|TRBV11-2
CASSPFWAGAGNQPQHF
TGTGCCAGCAGCCCGTTCTGGGCGGGGGCAGGCAATCAGCCCCAGCATTTT
>TRBD1|TRBJ2-1|-|TRBV30
CAWSKGQVRGPYNEQFF
TGTGCCTGGAGTAAGGGACAGGTCAGAGGTCCCTACAATGAGCAGTTCTTC
>TRBD1|TRBJ1-2|-|TRBV6-6
CASSPDRDYGYTF
TGTGCCAGCAGCCCGGACAGGGACTATGGCTACACCTTC
>-|TRBJ1-3|-|TRBV25-1
CASRTSSGNTIYF
TGTGCCAGCCGGACGAGCTCTGGAAACACCATATATTTT
>TRBD1|TRBJ1-2|-|TRBV5-1
CASSQNRGQGYTF
TGCGCCAGCAGCCAGAACAGGGGGCAAGGCTACACCTTC
>TRBD1|TRBJ1-2|few|TRBV6-5
CASGQGGTGYYGYTF
TGTGCCAGCGGGCAAGGGGGCACAGGGTACTATGGCTACACCTTC
>-|TRBJ2-1|-|TRBV2
CASSGTETNEQFF
TGTGCCAGCAGTGGAACAGAGACCAATGAGCAGTTCTTC
>TRBD1|TRBJ1-6|-|TRBV2
CASSVDRADSPLHF
TGTGCCAGCAGTGTTGACAGGGCAGATTCACCCCTCCACTTT
>-|TRBJ1-5|-|TRBV6-5
CASSYDSNQPQHF
TGTGCCAGCAGTTATGACAGCAATCAGCCCCAGCATTTT
>-|TRBJ2-7|few|TRBV5-6
CASSLVGRSSNEQYF
TGTGCCAGCAGCTTGGTAGGGCGGAGTTCCAACGAGCAGTACTTC
>-|TRBJ1-1|few|TRBV30
CAWSVSENTEAFF
TGTGCCTGGAGTGTGTCGGAGAACACTGAAGCTTTCTTT
>-|TRBJ1-3|-|TRBV30
CAWSVTGISGNTIYF
TGTGCCTGGAGTGTCACGGGGATCTCTGGAAACACCATATATTTT
>-|TRBJ1-1|-|TRBV29-1
CSVARVMNTEAFF
TGCAGCGTGGCTAGAGTCATGAACACTGAAGCTTTCTTT
>-|TRBJ1-1|few|TRBV27
CASSTRTFSDTEAFF
TGTGCCAGCAGTACAAGGACTTTTTCGGACACTGAAGCTTTCTTT
>-|TRBJ2-6|-|TRBV6-6
CASREEGLAGANVLTF
TGTGCCAGCAGGGAGGAGGGGTTGGCTGGGGCCAACGTCCTGACTTTC